A selection of T cell receptor beta chains follows, all from one sample in a study of blood T cell repertoires in COVID-19. Measured with immunoSEQ multiplex PCR; TCRdb has only the in-frame clones, and not every one. This sample has more than 70,000 clones, with around 79% found just once. The sample comprised peripheral blood. Receptor source: a human donor in a cohort sampled during active COVID-19. Both conserved end residues are trimmed from each CDR3. Fields, in order: V gene, clone size, J gene, CDR3 protein. For some rows the clone size is stated as once, few or many, or as a class when expanded; others skip it.

>TRBV7-8|.|TRBJ1-1
ASSSSGQSQAF
>TRBV4-2|few|TRBJ1-5
ASSQTTGYPLYQPQH
>TRBV19|.|TRBJ2-7
ASSPGRDSSYEQY
>TRBV24-1|.|TRBJ2-1
ATSSPGTSGTNEQF
>TRBV11-2|.|TRBJ1-1
ASSLGAPTEAF
>TRBV3-1/TRBV3-2|.|TRBJ2-7
ASSQDWLAGDEQY
>TRBV6-2/TRBV6-3|.|TRBJ1-5
ASSYSGVGNQPQH
>TRBV3-1/TRBV3-2|.|TRBJ1-6
ASSQERDSPLH
>TRBV5-4|.|TRBJ2-5
ASSLGLEETQY
>TRBV12-3/TRBV12-4|.|TRBJ2-7
ASSFVSYEQY
>TRBV6-2/TRBV6-3|.|TRBJ2-1
ASSDRGLARDNEQF
>TRBV14|.|TRBJ2-1
ASSQGWTENNEQF
>TRBV11-1|.|TRBJ2-3
ASSSREYSTDTQY
>TRBV7-9|few|TRBJ1-3
ASSLSGSGNTIY
>TRBV5-6|.|TRBJ2-3
ASSLVGTSGSYGTDTQY
>TRBV27|.|TRBJ2-7
ASSPAGVHTYEQY
>TRBV11-2|.|TRBJ1-3
ASSFLGADGNTIY
>TRBV7-6|.|TRBJ1-1
ASSSPENTEAF
>TRBV5-4|.|TRBJ2-7
ASSSRDRYEQY
>TRBV19|.|TRBJ1-1
ASSPENIRQVVSAEAF
>TRBV5-5|many|TRBJ2-1
ASSLRDQVAYNEQF
>TRBV3-1/TRBV3-2|.|TRBJ2-5
ASSQLSGTSGTETQY
>TRBV5-1|.|TRBJ2-1
ASSLGLVSYNEQF
>TRBV19|.|TRBJ1-4
ASSYPQVEKLF
>TRBV28|.|TRBJ2-7
ASSLVSSYEQY
>TRBV5-1|once|TRBJ2-3
ASSRGAPGTDTQY
>TRBV10-1|.|TRBJ2-7
ASSTSGNSYEQY
>TRBV7-2|once|TRBJ2-1
ASSLGTSGSTAYNEQF
>TRBV12-3/TRBV12-4|.|TRBJ2-1
ASRDTSGNEQF
>TRBV28|.|TRBJ2-6
ASSLLRQRYSGANVLT